This T cell receptor beta chain came from a study of cytomegalovirus exposure and HLA in healthy donors. This clone was found a few times. Its target is unknown. One junction end does not reproduce the germline sequence, and a read error may be involved. PCR amplification relied on 60 Vbeta primers (plus 13 Jbeta primers). Profiled with immunoSEQ multiplex PCR; TCRdb holds only in-frame clones, not every one. The sample records some 140,000 clones, 65% to 80% being singletons. The study, taken as a whole, reports: Accounts indicate the classifier identified cytomegalovirus status with strong specificity and sensitivity. Analysis was carried out at a later point, and it linked a missense DCLRE1C variant to TCR beta V- and J-gene trimming. CMV serostatus was the sole immune exposure information available. Researchers catalogued approximately 160 TCR beta chains as cytomegalovirus-associated.

The receptor comes from a woman between 35 and 50 years old in good health and CMV-seronegative. Material for sequencing was PBMCs.

The CDR3 spells CASRLAPGSDNQPQHF. CDR3 DNA sequence: TGTGCCAGCAGATTAGCCCCAGGCAGTGACAATCAGCCCCAGCATTTT. The chain couples TRBV7-8 to TRBJ1-5, with D uncertain. This CDR3 spans 16 amino acids. Germline V gene data show CDR1 as SGHVS and CDR2 as FQNEAQ.